Following are 22 T cell receptor beta chains from one sample sequenced in a study of T cells expressing NK-cell markers. Reanalyzing the 5' RACE reads, TCRdb keeps one entry per CDR3 protein, without DNA. Its clone listing holds 250,000 or so distinct CDR3 sequences. Sequencing used blood T cells: a sorted CD56 or NKG2C T cell subset, CD4+ or CD8+ T cells, or bulk PBMC T cells (not recorded which). These receptors were taken from a woman aged 18 to 69 in good health.

V gene TRBV3-1 combines with J gene TRBJ2-1; TCRdb returns TRBD1, unconfirmable since there is no DNA. Germline CDR1 and CDR2: LGHDT and YNNKEL (reference sequence). This CDR3 is 17 amino acids long. This CDR3 is CASSRGTSGQPYNEQFF.

The chain links TRBV11-1 to TRBJ2-1; the D call of TRBD1 rests on TCRdb alone, since no DNA is present to check it. Germline V gives CDR1 SGHAT, CDR2 FQDESV (reference sequence). This CDR3 has 15 amino acids. CDR3 amino acids: CASSSGQSSYNEQFF.

The chain combines TRBV27 with TRBJ1-1; TCRdb proposes TRBD1, but this gene call is untestable without DNA. Germline V CDR1 and CDR2: MNHEY, SMNVEV (reference sequence). This CDR3 has 16 residues. The CDR3 is CASSLRGTGTNTEAFF.

This chain links TRBV3-1 with TRBJ2-5; TCRdb designates TRBD2, a call that cannot be tested without DNA. Germline-derived CDR1 and CDR2 are LGHDT and YNNKEL (reference sequence). This CDR3 is built from 13 residues. The CDR3 sequence: CASSPSAGETQYF.

V and J are TRBV5-1 and TRBJ2-3; TCRdb calls TRBD2, which cannot be checked without DNA. CDR1 is SGHRS and CDR2 is YFSETQ in the germline V gene. This CDR3 has 17 amino acids. The CDR3 sequence is CASSLVIGGKSTDTQYF.

The rearrangement joins TRBV23-1 to TRBJ1-5. TRBV23-1 is marked as an open reading frame, function uncertain. The CDR3 totals 15 residues. CDR3 region: CASSQSGRSNQPQHF.

The V call is TRBV12-3 or TRBV12-4, the J call TRBJ2-2; the TCRdb D gene call, TRBD2, has no DNA to confirm it. The CDR3 totals 14 residues. The CDR3 here is CASGSGRDTGELFF.

The chain joins TRBV5-6 to TRBJ2-3; TCRdb selects TRBD2, and the lack of DNA leaves this call unchecked. CDR3 size: 16 residues. CDR1 is SGHDT, CDR2 YYEEEE, per germline. The CDR3 region is CASSKGLAEIGDTQYF.

CDR3 in amino acids: CASSRTGQNIQYF. The V gene is TRBV5-1, the J gene TRBJ2-4; the TRBD1 assignment by TCRdb is unverifiable without DNA. The CDR3 spans 13 residues. Germline V gives CDR1 SGHRS, CDR2 YFSETQ.

The CDR3 sequence is CSARGLAESTDTQYF. V and J are TRBV29-1 and TRBJ2-3; TCRdb designates TRBD2, a call that cannot be tested without DNA. Germline V CDR1 and CDR2: SQVTM, ANQGSEA. This CDR3 is 15 amino acids long.

This chain uses TRBV11-2 with TRBJ2-1; the D call of TRBD2 rests on TCRdb alone, since no DNA is present to check it. CDR1 is SGHAT and CDR2 is FQNNGV in the germline V gene. This CDR3 spans 17 amino acids. CDR3 sequence reads: CASSLASGSATYNEQFF. Full variable domain (remainder filled in from reference TRBV11-2 and TRBJ2-1): EAGVAQSPRYKIIEKRQSVAFWCNPISGHATLYWYQQILGQGPKLLIQFQNNGVVDDSQLPKDRFSAERLKGVDSTLKIQPAKLEDSAVYLCASSLASGSATYNEQFFGPGTRLTVL.

V and J are TRBV9 and TRBJ1-6. Per the germline V gene, CDR1 is SGDLS and CDR2 is YYNGEE. The length of the CDR3 is 17 residues. The CDR3 sequence is CASSAPPRGSYNSPLHF.

The rearrangement joins TRBV12-3 or TRBV12-4 to TRBJ1-3. The length of the CDR3 is 16 residues. CDR3: CASSPPGLSSGNTIYF.

V usage is TRBV7-8 and J usage is TRBJ1-5; TCRdb names TRBD1, which stays unverified in the absence of DNA. The CDR3 covers 12 residues. The germline V gene encodes CDR1 SGHVS and CDR2 FQNEAQ. The CDR3 is CASGRDNQPQHF.

The chain is built from TRBV10-1 and TRBJ2-2; TCRdb's assignment of TRBD1 cannot be checked, as there is no DNA. Germline lookup yields CDR1 WNHNN and CDR2 SYGVQD (reference sequence). This CDR3 comprises 17 residues. The CDR3: CASSGSWGQPDTGELFF.

The rearrangement joins TRBV5-1 to TRBJ2-3; TCRdb's D call, TRBD2, is unchecked because there is no DNA. Germline values: CDR1 SGHRS, CDR2 YFSETQ. This CDR3 region has 15 residues. The CDR3 loop reads CASSWASGGKDTQYF.

The chain joins TRBV29-1 to TRBJ1-5; TCRdb outputs TRBD1, but without DNA this stays unchecked. The CDR3 is 14 amino acids. CDR1 is SQVTM, CDR2 ANQGSEA, per germline. The CDR3 region is CSVVPGQGNQPQHF.

V gene TRBV7-2 combines with J gene TRBJ1-5. Germline V gene lookup returns CDR1 SGHTA and CDR2 FQGNSA. The CDR3 contains 14 residues. CDR3: CASSLEWGNQPQHF. Looking up the rest from reference TRBV7-2 and TRBJ1-5 gives the full variable domain: GAGVSQSPSNKVTEKGKDVELRCDPISGHTALYWYRQSLGQGLEFLIYFQGNSAPDKSGLPSDRFSAERTGGSVSTLTIQRTQQEDSAVYLCASSLEWGNQPQHFGDGTRLSIL.

The chain is built from TRBV6-2 or TRBV6-3 and TRBJ2-3. The CDR3 consists of 11 residues. CDR1 is MNHEY, CDR2 SVGEGT, per germline. The CDR3 is CASSRPNTQYF.

This sequence joins TRBV7-3 and TRBJ1-6. Germline V lookup: CDR1 SGHTA, CDR2 FQGTGA. The CDR3 is 15 amino acids. The CDR3 spells CASSLIARSGSPLHF.

This chain joins TRBV7-2 and TRBJ2-1; TCRdb indicates TRBD2, and absent DNA this call remains unverified. The germline V gene has CDR1 SGHTA and CDR2 FQGNSA. The CDR3 covers 15 residues. The CDR3 protein is CASSLERGAYNEQFF. Full variable domain (rest looked up from reference TRBV7-2 and TRBJ2-1): GAGVSQSPSNKVTEKGKDVELRCDPISGHTALYWYRQSLGQGLEFLIYFQGNSAPDKSGLPSDRFSAERTGGSVSTLTIQRTQQEDSAVYLCASSLERGAYNEQFFGPGTRLTVL.

This chain joins TRBV20-1 and TRBJ2-2. The germline V gene encodes CDR1 DFQATT and CDR2 SNEGSKA (reference sequence). The CDR3 spans 14 residues. CDR3 loop: CSGGSALHTGELFF.